This is a list of T cell receptor beta chains from one sample in a study of blood T cell repertoires in COVID-19. Only in-frame clones appear in the TCRdb table, and some are missing; sequencing was by immunoSEQ multiplex PCR. The data show roughly 110,000 clones, more than 75% seen once. Sequencing was done on a sample of peripheral blood. The receptors come from a man aged 40-55 years with acute or convalescent COVID-19. Each CDR3 is given with its conserved first and last residue. The D gene is left open where the match is weak. Size is omitted from some rows. Given values are once, few, many or a class for expanded clones.

size | J | D | V | CDR3 | DNA
- | TRBJ1-6 | TRBD1 | TRBV5-1 | CASSRRDSDNSPLHF | TGCGCCAGCAGCCGTAGGGACAGCGATAATTCACCCCTCCACTTT
- | TRBJ2-3 | - | TRBV20-1 | CSGRTRDTQYF | TGCAGTGGTCGAACCAGGGATACGCAGTATTTT
- | TRBJ2-7 | - | TRBV29-1 | CSVVQKYEQYF | TGCAGCGTTGTACAAAAATACGAGCAGTACTTC
- | TRBJ2-4 | - | TRBV21-1 | CASSKDAASGGALAKNIQYF | TGTGCCAGCAGCAAAGATGCCGCTAGCGGGGGGGCCTTAGCCAAAAACATTCAGTACTTC
- | TRBJ2-1 | - | TRBV2 | CASGPDSPRRFF | TGTGCCAGCGGACCTGACAGTCCTCGCAGGTTCTTC
- | TRBJ1-2 | TRBD1 | TRBV15 | CVPDRGGEYYGYTF | TGCGTTCCGGACAGGGGAGGGGAATACTATGGCTACACCTTC
few | TRBJ2-7 | - | TRBV6-5 | CASGVMAGTYEQYF | TGTGCCAGTGGGGTAATGGCGGGGACCTACGAGCAGTACTTC
- | TRBJ2-5 | - | TRBV28 | CASIARGAPKSETQYF | TGTGCCAGCATCGCTCGGGGTGCACCCAAGTCGGAGACCCAGTACTTC
- | TRBJ1-1 | - | TRBV9 | CASSAHGGSNTEAFF | TGTGCCAGCAGCGCCCACGGGGGGTCGAACACTGAAGCTTTCTTT
- | TRBJ1-2 | - | TRBV7-3 | CASSLGGTGANYGYTF | TGTGCCAGCAGCTTAGGAGGGACGGGGGCTAACTATGGCTACACCTTC
- | TRBJ2-7 | - | TRBV5-5 | CASSLGQPRGGYEQYF | TGTGCCAGCAGCTTAGGCCAGCCCAGGGGTGGTTACGAGCAGTACTTC
once | TRBJ1-3 | - | TRBV29-1 | CSVEKGGPGNTIYF | TGCAGCGTTGAAAAGGGAGGGCCCGGAAACACCATATATTTT
once | TRBJ1-2 | - | TRBV11-2 | CASSLYTGPYGYTF | TGTGCCAGCAGCTTATATACGGGTCCCTATGGCTACACCTTC
- | TRBJ2-7 | TRBD1 | TRBV28 | CASQYAGQGISEQYF | TGTGCCAGCCAGTATGCCGGACAGGGGATCTCCGAGCAGTACTTC
once | TRBJ2-3 | - | TRBV18 | CASSPGGNTDTQYF | TGTGCCAGCTCACCCGGCGGGAACACAGATACGCAGTATTTT
- | TRBJ2-7 | TRBD2 | TRBV7-2 | CASSLRAGGPYEQYF | TGTGCCAGCAGCTTACGGGCGGGAGGGCCCTACGAGCAGTACTTC
- | TRBJ1-6 | TRBD1 | TRBV6-5 | CASTRDRDNPPLHF | TGTGCCAGCACCAGGGACAGGGACAATCCACCCCTCCACTTT
- | TRBJ2-1 | - | TRBV6-1 | CASSEGGQGIDNEQFF | TGTGCCAGCAGTGAAGGTGGGCAGGGGATAGACAATGAGCAGTTCTTC
- | TRBJ1-3 | - | TRBV7-3 | CASSLLIDRSGNTIYF | TGTGCCAGCAGCTTACTCATCGACAGGTCTGGAAACACCATATATTTT
- | TRBJ1-1 | TRBD1 | TRBV19 | CASSTRQDRASTEAFF | TGTGCCAGTAGTACCCGCCAGGACAGGGCGAGCACTGAAGCTTTCTTT
- | TRBJ2-1 | TRBD1 | TRBV15 | CATSRNRGNEQFF | TGTGCCACCAGCAGAAACAGGGGAAATGAGCAGTTCTTC
- | TRBJ2-1 | - | TRBV7-2 | CASSFVGAQVEQFF | TGTGCCAGCAGCTTTGTGGGGGCGCAAGTTGAGCAGTTCTTC
- | TRBJ2-1 | TRBD2 | TRBV5-4 | CASSLAGTSGYNEQFF | TGTGCCAGCAGCTTGGCCGGGACTAGCGGCTACAATGAGCAGTTCTTC
- | TRBJ2-3 | TRBD1 | TRBV28 | CASSRDRGPDTQYF | TGTGCCAGCAGCCGGGACAGGGGCCCAGATACGCAGTATTTT
- | TRBJ2-5 | - | TRBV18 | CASSPSREETQYF | TGTGCCAGCTCACCATCCCGCGAAGAGACCCAGTACTTC